This TCR beta chain was sequenced in a study of blood T cell repertoires in COVID-19. For the study at large: From the United States, Italy and Spain came samples of acute and convalescent COVID-19. T cells, B-cell-depleted T cells, or PBMCs provided the cDNA or gDNA that served as material.

Per the study methods: By means of reference gene primer amplification, nucleated cell counts were estimated. Method: immunoSEQ multiplex PCR; TCRdb's copy keeps in-frame clones and lacks some. D and trimming come from the DNA, and the V and J calls and clone size come from that table. The sample has about 280,000 clones, around 87% seen once. Grouping used clinical history reported by participants in a survey and questionnaire. The receptor's source is a woman between 18 and 29 years old with acute COVID-19. Sequenced: PBMCs or T cells enriched from blood (not recorded which).

This chain's CDR3 is CASSNRVAYGYTF. CDR3 in DNA: TGTGCCAGCAGTAACAGGGTGGCCTATGGCTACACCTTC. This chain connects TRBV4-2 to TRBJ1-2, with D perhaps TRBD1 (6 bases). The CDR3 is made up of 13 amino acids. V shed 6 bases and J shed 4 bases, with 12 bases lying between them. CDR1 and CDR2 from the germline V gene are LGHNA and YNFKEQ.